This TCR beta chain was captured in a study of shared clonotypes between healthy human individuals. The deep-level immunoSEQ assay was used. Sequencing used immunoSEQ multiplex PCR; TCRdb keeps in-frame clones, though not all of them. In the table there are around 700,000 clones, over 65% of which are singletons. The length of the CDR3 is 15 residues. The V gene lost 4 bases and the J gene lost 2 bases, with 9 bases spanning the gap. Germline V gene lookup returns CDR1 MDHEN and CDR2 SYDVKM. A CD45RA+ naive subset and a CD45RA-negative memory subset were split from CD4+ cells. This TCR was recovered from a young woman in good health. The sample taken for sequencing was memory CD4+ T cells sorted from blood. Subset indicated: CD45RA-negative fraction. The V and J genes are TRBV28 and TRBJ2-6; perhaps TRBD1 as D (6 bases). As DNA, the CDR3 is TGTGCCAGCAGTTCCTACAGGGCTGGGGCCAACGTCCTGACTTTC. Its protein product is CASSSYRAGANVLTF.